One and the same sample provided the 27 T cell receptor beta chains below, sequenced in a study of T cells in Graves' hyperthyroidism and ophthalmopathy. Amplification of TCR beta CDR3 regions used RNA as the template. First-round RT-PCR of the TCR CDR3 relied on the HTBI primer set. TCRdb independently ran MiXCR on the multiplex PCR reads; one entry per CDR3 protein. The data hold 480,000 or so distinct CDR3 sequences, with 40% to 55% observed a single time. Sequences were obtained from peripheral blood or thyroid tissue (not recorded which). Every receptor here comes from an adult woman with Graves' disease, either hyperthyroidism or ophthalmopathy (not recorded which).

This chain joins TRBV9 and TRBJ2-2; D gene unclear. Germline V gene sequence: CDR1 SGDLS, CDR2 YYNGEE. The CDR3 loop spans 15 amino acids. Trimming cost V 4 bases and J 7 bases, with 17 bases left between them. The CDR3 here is CASSPPRPNDGELFF. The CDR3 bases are TGTGCCAGCAGCCCACCGAGGCCAAATGACGGGGAGCTGTTTTTT.

The CDR3 loop is CASSDFGGNAPLHF. The CDR3 nucleotides are TGTGCCAGCAGTGATTTTGGAGGCAACGCACCCCTCCACTTT. The chain recombines TRBV2 with TRBJ1-6; no reliable D call. V lost 3 bases to trimming and J lost 11 bases, with 14 bases between them. This CDR3 contains 14 residues. Germline CDR1 reads SNHLY; CDR2 reads FYNNEI.

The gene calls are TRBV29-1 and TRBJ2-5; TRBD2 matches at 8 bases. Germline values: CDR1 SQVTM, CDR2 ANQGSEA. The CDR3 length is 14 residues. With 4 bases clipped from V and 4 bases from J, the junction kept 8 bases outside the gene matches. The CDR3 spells CSVASGSGSETQYF. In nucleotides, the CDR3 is TGCAGCGTTGCCAGCGGGAGCGGCTCAGAGACCCAGTACTTC.

The CDR3 nucleotides are TGTGCCATCAGTGAGCCGGGGGCAAACTATGGCTACACCTTC. Translated, it gives CAISEPGANYGYTF. The V call is TRBV10-3, the J call TRBJ1-2; weak D call: TRBD1 (6 bases). This CDR3 region has 14 residues. The germline V gene has CDR1 ENHRY and CDR2 SYGVKD. The ends were cut back, 2 bases at V and 2 bases at J, with 9 bases in the middle.

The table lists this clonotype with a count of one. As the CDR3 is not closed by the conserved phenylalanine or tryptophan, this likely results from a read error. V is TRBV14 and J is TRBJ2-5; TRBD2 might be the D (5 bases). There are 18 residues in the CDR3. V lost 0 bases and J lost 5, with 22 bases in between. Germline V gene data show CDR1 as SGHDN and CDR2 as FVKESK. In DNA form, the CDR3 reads TGTGCCAGCAGCCAAGACTCGAGTAGATCGGTACTAGGTGAGACCCAGTACATC. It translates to CASSQDSSRSVLGETQYI.

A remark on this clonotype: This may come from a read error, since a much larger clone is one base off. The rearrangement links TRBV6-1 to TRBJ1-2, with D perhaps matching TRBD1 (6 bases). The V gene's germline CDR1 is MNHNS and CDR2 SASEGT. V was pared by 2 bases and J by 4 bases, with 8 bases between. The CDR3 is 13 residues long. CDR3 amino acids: CASSETQGYGYTF. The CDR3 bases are TGTGCCAGCAGTGAAACACAGGGCTATGGCTACACCTTC.

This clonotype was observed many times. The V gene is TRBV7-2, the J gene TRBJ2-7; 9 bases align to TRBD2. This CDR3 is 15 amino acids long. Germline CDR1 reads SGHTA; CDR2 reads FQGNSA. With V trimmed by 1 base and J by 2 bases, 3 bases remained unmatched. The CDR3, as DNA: TGTGCCAGCAGCTTAGAAGGACTAGCGACCTACGAGCAGTACTTC. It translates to CASSLEGLATYEQYF.

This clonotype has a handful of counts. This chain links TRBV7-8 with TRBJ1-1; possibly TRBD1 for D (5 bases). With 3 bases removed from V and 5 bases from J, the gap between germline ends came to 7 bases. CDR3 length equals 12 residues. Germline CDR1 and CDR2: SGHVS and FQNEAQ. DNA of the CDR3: TGTGCCAGCAGCTTCCAGGGAACTGAAGCTTTCTTT. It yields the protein CASSFQGTEAFF.

CDR3 DNA: TGCAGTGCTAAAAGGACAGCTAACCTACAAGAGACCCAGTACTTC. The encoded protein is CSAKRTANLQETQYF. This chain uses TRBV20-1 with TRBJ2-5, with D perhaps matching TRBD1 (6 bases). From germline, CDR1 is DFQATT and CDR2 SNEGSKA (reference sequence). This CDR3 spans 15 amino acids. Between the trimmed V and J ends, which lost 4 bases and 2 bases, there was a span of 17 bases.

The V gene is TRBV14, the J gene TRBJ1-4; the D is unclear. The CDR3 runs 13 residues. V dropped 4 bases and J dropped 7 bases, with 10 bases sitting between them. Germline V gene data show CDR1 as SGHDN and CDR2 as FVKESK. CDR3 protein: CASSRAFREKLFF. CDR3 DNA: TGTGCCAGCAGCCGGGCATTTCGTGAAAAACTGTTTTTT.

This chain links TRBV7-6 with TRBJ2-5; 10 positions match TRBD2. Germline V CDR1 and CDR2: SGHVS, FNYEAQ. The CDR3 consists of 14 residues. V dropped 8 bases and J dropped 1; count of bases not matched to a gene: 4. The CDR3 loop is CASAGLATQETQYF. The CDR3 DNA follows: TGTGCCAGCGCGGGACTAGCGACCCAAGAGACCCAGTACTTC.

CDR3 sequence: CASSLEGDGLWGGYTF. The CDR3 DNA sequence: TGTGCCAGCAGTTTAGAAGGGGACGGATTGTGGGGTGGCTACACCTTC. The rearrangement joins TRBV12-3 or TRBV12-4 to TRBJ1-2, with a tentative D call TRBD1 (5 bases). V lost 1 base, J lost 7 bases, and 19 bases lay in between. The CDR3 spans 16 residues.

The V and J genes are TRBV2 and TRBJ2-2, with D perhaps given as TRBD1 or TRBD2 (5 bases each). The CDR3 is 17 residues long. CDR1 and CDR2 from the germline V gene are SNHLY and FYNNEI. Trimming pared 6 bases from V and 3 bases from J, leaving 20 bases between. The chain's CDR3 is CASRLGYRKDDTGELFF. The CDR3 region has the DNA TGTGCCAGCAGACTAGGGTACAGGAAAGATGACACCGGGGAGCTGTTTTTT.

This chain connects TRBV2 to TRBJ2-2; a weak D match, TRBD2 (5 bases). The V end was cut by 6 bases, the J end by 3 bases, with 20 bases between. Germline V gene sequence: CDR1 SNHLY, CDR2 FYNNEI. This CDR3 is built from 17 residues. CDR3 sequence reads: CASSPARDGVDTGELFF. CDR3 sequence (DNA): TGTGCCAGCAGCCCAGCCCGAGACGGGGTAGACACCGGGGAGCTGTTTTTT.

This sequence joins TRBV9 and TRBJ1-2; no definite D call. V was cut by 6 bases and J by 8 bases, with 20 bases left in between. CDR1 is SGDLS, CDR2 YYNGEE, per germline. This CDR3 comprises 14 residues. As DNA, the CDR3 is TGTGCCAGCACCGTGACTTTTAGGGCCTACGGCTACACCTTC. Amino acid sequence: CASTVTFRAYGYTF. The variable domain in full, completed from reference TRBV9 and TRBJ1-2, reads DSGVTQTPKHLITATGQRVTLRCSPRSGDLSVYWYQQSLDQGLQFLIQYYNGEERAKGNILERFSAQQFPDLHSELNLSSLELGDSALYFCASTVTFRAYGYTFGSGTRLTVV.

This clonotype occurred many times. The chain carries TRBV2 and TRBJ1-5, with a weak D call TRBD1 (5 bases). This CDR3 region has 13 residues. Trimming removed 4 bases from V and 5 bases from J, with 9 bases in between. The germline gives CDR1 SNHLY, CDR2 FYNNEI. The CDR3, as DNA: TGTGCCAGCAGTGTATGGGGACATCAGCCCCAGCATTTT. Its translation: CASSVWGHQPQHF.

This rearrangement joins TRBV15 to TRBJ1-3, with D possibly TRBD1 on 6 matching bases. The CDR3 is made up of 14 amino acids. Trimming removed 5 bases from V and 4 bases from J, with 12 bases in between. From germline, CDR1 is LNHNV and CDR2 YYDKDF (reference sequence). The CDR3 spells CATSSQGGGNTIYF. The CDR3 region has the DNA TGTGCCACCAGCTCACAGGGTGGCGGAAACACCATATATTTT.

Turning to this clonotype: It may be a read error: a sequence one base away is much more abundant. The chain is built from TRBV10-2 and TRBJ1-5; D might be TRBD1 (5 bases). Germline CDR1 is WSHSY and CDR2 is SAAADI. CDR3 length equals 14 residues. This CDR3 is CVSNLRGNNQPQHF. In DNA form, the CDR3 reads TGCGTCAGCAACCTACGGGGGAACAATCAGCCCCAGCATTTT.

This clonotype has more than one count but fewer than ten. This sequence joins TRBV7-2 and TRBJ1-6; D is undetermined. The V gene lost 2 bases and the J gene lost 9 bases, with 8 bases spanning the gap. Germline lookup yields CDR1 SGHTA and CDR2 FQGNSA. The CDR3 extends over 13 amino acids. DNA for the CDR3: TGTGCCAGCAGCTTAACCCCCAGTTCACCCCTCCACTTT. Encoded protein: CASSLTPSSPLHF.

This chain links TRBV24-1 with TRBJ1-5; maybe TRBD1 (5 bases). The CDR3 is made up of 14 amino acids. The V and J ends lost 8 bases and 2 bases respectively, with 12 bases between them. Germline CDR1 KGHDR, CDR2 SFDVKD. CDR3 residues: CATIPGTGNQPQHF. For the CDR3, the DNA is TGTGCCACCATTCCCGGGACGGGCAATCAGCCCCAGCATTTT.

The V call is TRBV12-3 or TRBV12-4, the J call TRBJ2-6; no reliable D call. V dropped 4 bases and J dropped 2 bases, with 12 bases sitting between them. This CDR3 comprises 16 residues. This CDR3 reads CASSSAVLTGANVLTF. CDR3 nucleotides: TGTGCCAGCAGTTCGGCCGTATTAACTGGGGCCAACGTCCTGACTTTC.

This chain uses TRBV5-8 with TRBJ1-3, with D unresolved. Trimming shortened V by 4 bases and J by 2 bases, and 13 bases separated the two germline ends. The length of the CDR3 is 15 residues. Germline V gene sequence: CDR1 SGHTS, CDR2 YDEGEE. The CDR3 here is CASSLSPRAGNTIYF. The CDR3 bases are TGTGCCAGCAGCCTGTCTCCTAGGGCTGGAAACACCATATATTTT. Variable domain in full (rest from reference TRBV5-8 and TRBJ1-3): EAGVTQSPTHLIKTRGQQATLRCSPISGHTSVYWYQQALGLGLQFLLWYDEGEERNRGNFPPRFSGRQFPNYSSELNVNALELEDSALYLCASSLSPRAGNTIYFGEGSWLTVV.

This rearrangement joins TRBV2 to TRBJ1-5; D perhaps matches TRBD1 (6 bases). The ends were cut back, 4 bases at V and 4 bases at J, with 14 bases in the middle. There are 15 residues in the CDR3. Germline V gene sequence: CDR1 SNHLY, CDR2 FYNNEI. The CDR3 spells CASSGFRTDNQPQHF. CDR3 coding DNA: TGTGCCAGCAGTGGATTCCGGACAGATAATCAGCCCCAGCATTTT.

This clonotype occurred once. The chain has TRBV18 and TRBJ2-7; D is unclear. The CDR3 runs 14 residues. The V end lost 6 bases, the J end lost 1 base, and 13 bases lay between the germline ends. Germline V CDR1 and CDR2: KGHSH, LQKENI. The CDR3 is CASSGIVGSYEQYF. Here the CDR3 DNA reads TGTGCCAGCTCGGGGATTGTCGGATCCTACGAGCAGTACTTC.

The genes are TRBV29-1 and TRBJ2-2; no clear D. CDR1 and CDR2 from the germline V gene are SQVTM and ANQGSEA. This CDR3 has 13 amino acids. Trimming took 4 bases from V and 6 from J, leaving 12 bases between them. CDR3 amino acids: CSVGTRIAGELFF. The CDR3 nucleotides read TGCAGCGTTGGGACGCGGATCGCCGGGGAGCTGTTTTTT.

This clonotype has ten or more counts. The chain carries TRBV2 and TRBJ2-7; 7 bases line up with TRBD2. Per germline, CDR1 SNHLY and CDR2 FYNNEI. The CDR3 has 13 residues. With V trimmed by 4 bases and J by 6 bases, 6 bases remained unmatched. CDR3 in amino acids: CASSASGPGEQYF. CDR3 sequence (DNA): TGTGCCAGCAGTGCTAGCGGTCCCGGCGAGCAGTACTTC.

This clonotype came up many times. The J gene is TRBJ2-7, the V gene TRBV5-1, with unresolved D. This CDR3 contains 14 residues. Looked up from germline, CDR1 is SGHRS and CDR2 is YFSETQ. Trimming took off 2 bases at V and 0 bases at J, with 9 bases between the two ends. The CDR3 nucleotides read TGCGCCAGCAGCTTTACGACCGACTCCTACGAGCAGTACTTC. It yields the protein CASSFTTDSYEQYF.